This TCR beta chain was sequenced for a study of OX40 agonist ivuxolimab in advanced cancers. Study-level background: The mean age was 60 years, ranging from 23 to 79, with 82.7% of participants male. Partial responses were achieved by three patients, of whom one had hepatocellular carcinoma and two had cutaneous melanoma.

Here immunoSEQ multiplex PCR was the method, and the copy in TCRdb shows in-frame clones only, minus some. The profile shows about 86,000 clones, about 89% of them singletons. Germline values: CDR1 MNHEY, CDR2 SMNVEV (reference sequence). Trimming removed 1 base from V and 0 bases from J, with 8 bases in between. This CDR3 contains 15 residues. With autoimmune disease history or systemic immunosuppression, patients were excluded. With respect to this clone: Its antigen is undetermined.

Study-level results: Among the lowest levels of clonal expansion were found in partial responders at 0.1-3.0 mg/kg.

This chain connects TRBV27 to TRBJ2-3; D remains unclear. This TCR was sampled from an adult with an advanced solid tumor such as melanoma, head and neck, liver or kidney cancer. The sample was CD4+ or CD8+ T cells sorted from blood, taken in a trial of the OX40 agonist ivuxolimab. CDR3 loop: CASSLFRLSTDTQYF. The CDR3 nucleotides read TGTGCCAGCAGTTTATTTCGCCTTAGCACAGATACGCAGTATTTT.